One and the same sample provided the 19 T cell receptor beta chains below, sequenced in a study of T-cell memory formation after mild COVID-19. TCRdb fed the 5' RACE reads into MiXCR, producing one record per CDR3 protein. Among around 300,000 distinct CDR3 sequences listed, less than 9.5% were seen once. The material sequenced was PBMCs or a T cell subset sorted from them (not recorded which). Receptors were obtained from a man between 18 and 35 years old who had mild COVID-19 (a few samples of this study predate the infection). Cell type and time point are not known.

The chain combines TRBV6-6 with TRBJ1-2; maybe TRBD1 (5 bases). This CDR3 is 15 amino acids long. Trimming stripped 0 bases from V and 5 bases from J, with 13 bases between. CDR1 is MNHNY, CDR2 SVGAGI, per germline (reference sequence). CDR3: CASSYSEGLGYGYTF. The CDR3 DNA follows: TGTGCCAGCAGTTACTCAGAGGGGCTTGGGTATGGCTACACCTTC.

This clonotype was seen more than once but under ten times. The CDR3, as DNA: TGCGCCAGCAGCCCGGGACTAGCCATCAACGAGCAGTACTTC. Translated, it gives CASSPGLAINEQYF. V gene TRBV5-1 combines with J gene TRBJ2-7, with TRBD2 identical over 9 bases. CDR3 length: 14 amino acids. V shed 4 bases and J 5 bases; nucleotides not matched to a gene: 7. The germline V gene encodes CDR1 SGHRS and CDR2 YFSETQ. Together with reference TRBV5-1 and TRBJ2-7, the CDR3 gives the full variable domain: KAGVTQTPRYLIKTRGQQVTLSCSPISGHRSVSWYQQTPGQGLQFLFEYFSETQRNKGNFPGRFSGRQFSNSRSEMNVSTLELGDSALYLCASSPGLAINEQYFGPGTRLTVT.

The chain carries TRBV4-2 and TRBJ1-6; D unresolved. Trimming pared 6 bases from V and 0 bases from J, leaving 12 bases between. The CDR3 spans 16 residues. Looked up from germline, CDR1 is LGHNA and CDR2 is YNFKEQ. The CDR3 DNA reads TGTGCCAGCAGTGAGCGGGGTGGCTCCTATAATTCACCCCTCCACTTT. Its translation is CASSERGGSYNSPLHF.

This clonotype was seen a handful of times. This chain's CDR3 is CASSARPPGDYTDTQYF. The CDR3 nucleotides are TGTGCCAGCAGCGCCCGCCCGCCGGGGGACTACACAGATACGCAGTATTTT. The chain couples TRBV9 to TRBJ2-3; 7 bases agree with TRBD2. CDR3 length: 17 residues. The junction had 12 bases not matched to a gene; V was cut back by 3 bases and J by 2 bases. Germline values: CDR1 SGDLS, CDR2 YYNGEE.

This clonotype was observed many times. A clone one base away is much larger, so this may be a read error. This sequence joins TRBV4-1 and TRBJ1-1; D is unresolved. Germline CDR1 and CDR2: MGHRA and YSYEKL. Trimming pared 0 bases from V and 1 base from J, leaving 6 bases between. The CDR3 is made up of 14 amino acids. The CDR3 spells CASSQDLGNTEAFF. The DNA for the CDR3 is TGCGCCAGCAGCCAAGATTTGGGGAACACTGAAGCTTTCTTT.

This clonotype was seen only a few times. The V gene is TRBV3-1, the J gene TRBJ2-7; weak D call: TRBD2 (6 bases). This CDR3 is 16 amino acids long. CDR1 and CDR2 (germline): LGHDT, YNNKEL (reference sequence). Trimming removed 0 bases at V and 2 bases at J, with 14 bases between. The CDR3 sequence: CASSQELAGRAYEQYF. The CDR3 coding sequence is TGTGCCAGCAGCCAAGAATTGGCGGGGCGAGCCTACGAGCAGTACTTC.

This clonotype has more than one count but fewer than ten. The rearrangement uses TRBV6-5 and TRBJ2-5; D perhaps matches TRBD1 (6 bases). Trimming shortened V by 4 bases and J by 5 bases, and 23 bases separated the two germline ends. The CDR3 has 17 amino acids. Germline CDR1 is MNHEY and CDR2 is SVGAGI. This CDR3 reads CASSFNRVTGELETQYF. DNA of the CDR3: TGTGCCAGCAGTTTTAACAGGGTAACCGGTGAATTGGAGACCCAGTACTTC.

The chain recombines TRBV20-1 with TRBJ2-5; D may be TRBD1 or TRBD2 (6 bases each). The CDR3 is 14 amino acids. Germline V gene lookup returns CDR1 DFQATT and CDR2 SNEGSKA (reference sequence). The germline V and J ends were trimmed by 2 bases and 4 bases, with 14 bases remaining between them. DNA for the CDR3: TGCAGTGCTAGATCGTCGGGGGCGACAGAGACCCAGTACTTC. Translated, it gives CSARSSGATETQYF.

This clonotype came up a few times. The chain joins TRBV4-1 to TRBJ1-1; TRBD1 might be the D (5 bases). Trimming cost V 4 bases and J 11 bases, with 17 bases left between them. The germline V gene encodes CDR1 MGHRA and CDR2 YSYEKL. The CDR3 spans 13 residues. The CDR3 nucleotides read TGCGCCAGCAGCCCCCCGGGGGGGATAAAGGCTTTCTTT. The encoded protein is CASSPPGGIKAFF.

The chain couples TRBV11-2 to TRBJ2-1, with D possibly TRBD1 on 6 matching bases. The CDR3 runs 13 residues. CDR1 is SGHAT, CDR2 FQNNGV, per germline. With 5 bases removed from V and 12 bases from J, the gap between germline ends came to 17 bases. The CDR3 region is CASSLGDMDWQFF. DNA of the CDR3: TGTGCCAGCAGCCTGGGGGACATGGATTGGCAGTTCTTC. The full variable domain, completed using reference TRBV11-2 and TRBJ2-1, is EAGVAQSPRYKIIEKRQSVAFWCNPISGHATLYWYQQILGQGPKLLIQFQNNGVVDDSQLPKDRFSAERLKGVDSTLKIQPAKLEDSAVYLCASSLGDMDWQFFGPGTRLTVL.

V gene TRBV29-1 combines with J gene TRBJ2-3; possible D gene TRBD2, 7 bases. CDR3 length: 14 residues. V was trimmed by 6 bases and J by 5 bases, leaving 18 bases between them. Per germline, CDR1 SQVTM and CDR2 ANQGSEA. The CDR3 DNA is TGCAGCGTCCCTCTGGGGGGGGGCCGAGATACGCAGTATTTT. This encodes CSVPLGGGRDTQYF.

This clonotype was recorded a few times. The V and J genes are TRBV6-1 and TRBJ2-3; the match to TRBD1 covers 8 bases. The CDR3 spans 14 residues. V lost 4 bases to trimming and J lost 6 bases; unmatched junction nucleotides: 6. Germline CDR1 and CDR2: MNHNS and SASEGT. Here the CDR3 DNA reads TGTGCCAGCAGTGGACAGGGGAGAATCGATACGCAGTATTTT. Encoded protein: CASSGQGRIDTQYF.

This clonotype was seen a few times. J is TRBJ1-6 and V is TRBV4-1, with 9 nucleotides matching TRBD1. Trimming cost V 5 bases and J 9 bases; bases outside gene matches: 8. The CDR3 is 15 amino acids. The germline gives CDR1 MGHRA, CDR2 YSYEKL. The CDR3 here is CASSRRDRDLSPLHF. DNA for the CDR3: TGCGCCAGCAGCAGACGGGACAGGGACCTTTCACCCCTCCACTTT.

This clonotype appeared many times. J is TRBJ1-6 and V is TRBV7-2, with D hard to call. This CDR3 has 15 amino acids. Between the trimmed V and J ends, which lost 0 bases and 10 bases, there was a span of 13 bases. CDR1 and CDR2 from the germline V gene are SGHTA and FQGNSA. The CDR3 sequence is CASSLAPGSYSPLHF. The CDR3 DNA sequence: TGTGCCAGCAGCTTAGCGCCAGGCAGCTACTCACCCCTCCACTTT.

The J gene is TRBJ2-3, the V gene TRBV12-3 or TRBV12-4; D call uncertain. The CDR3 is 15 amino acids. Trimming took 5 bases from V and 0 from J, leaving 12 bases between them. CDR3 amino acids: CASSLLADSTDTQYF. The CDR3 DNA is TGTGCCAGCAGTCTCCTGGCAGATAGCACAGATACGCAGTATTTT.

The chain has TRBV6-5 and TRBJ1-2; 8 nucleotides match TRBD1. CDR3 length equals 13 residues. CDR1 and CDR2 from the germline V gene are MNHEY and SVGAGI. V trimming: 6 bases; J trimming: 6 bases; junction bases outside the gene matches: 6. For the CDR3, the DNA is TGTGCCAGCAGCCGACAGGGGAGAAATGGCTACACCTTC. This encodes CASSRQGRNGYTF.

This clonotype was seen only a few times. V gene TRBV3-1 combines with J gene TRBJ1-1; unclear D gene. Deletions cut 1 base from V and 1 base from J, with 7 bases between. This CDR3 spans 14 amino acids. In germline, CDR1 is LGHDT, CDR2 YNNKEL (reference sequence). The CDR3 loop reads CASSQGEANTEAFF. The DNA of the CDR3 is TGTGCCAGCAGCCAAGGTGAAGCGAACACTGAAGCTTTCTTT.

This clonotype has just a few counts. The gene calls are TRBV5-6 and TRBJ2-3; 8 nucleotides line up with TRBD1. CDR1 and CDR2 from the germline V gene are SGHDT and YYEEEE. With 2 bases clipped from V and 5 bases from J, the junction kept 7 bases outside the gene matches. CDR3 length equals 15 residues. The chain's CDR3 is CASSLDRGWIDTQYF. CDR3 bases: TGTGCCAGCAGCTTAGACAGGGGCTGGATAGATACGCAGTATTTT. The variable domain in full, with the rest retrieved from reference TRBV5-6 and TRBJ2-3, is DAGVTQSPTHLIKTRGQQVTLRCSPKSGHDTVSWYQQALGQGPQFIFQYYEEEERQRGNFPDRFSGHQFPNYSSELNVNALLLGDSALYLCASSLDRGWIDTQYFGPGTRLTVL.

The chain is built from TRBV12-3 or TRBV12-4 and TRBJ2-4, with 8 positions matching TRBD1. This CDR3 contains 15 residues. V shed 5 bases, J shed 7 bases, and the junction held 10 bases outside the gene matches. CDR3 in DNA: TGTGCCAGCAGTACTACTCAGACAGGGGTCAACATTCAGTACTTC. It translates to CASSTTQTGVNIQYF.